These 20 T cell receptor beta chains share one sample of origin, sequenced in a study of CD8 T cells in Susac syndrome. Random hexamers were used to reverse transcribe the RNA input (about 0.45 to 1 ug). TCRdb used MiXCR to reprocess the immunoSEQ multiplex PCR reads, holding one entry per CDR3 protein. The top ten hold about 0.094% of the sample, which has about 240,000 distinct CDR3 sequences, roughly 95% seen once. Sequenced sample: CD4+ T cells from PBMCs. All receptors come from a human donor with Susac syndrome.

The chain couples TRBV30 to TRBJ2-1; D perhaps matches TRBD1 (6 bases). This CDR3 region has 12 residues. Per the germline V gene, CDR1 is GTSNPN and CDR2 is SVGIG (reference sequence). V was trimmed by 2 bases and J by 7 bases, leaving 9 bases between them. CDR3 coding DNA: TGTGCCTGGAGTAGGACAGCGAATGAGCAGTTCTTC. As protein: CAWSRTANEQFF.

This clonotype was recorded only once. The J gene is TRBJ2-5, the V gene TRBV30; the D is unclear. The germline V gene has CDR1 GTSNPN and CDR2 SVGIG (reference sequence). V shed 2 bases and J shed 2 bases, with 6 bases lying between them. The CDR3 covers 12 residues. CDR3 loop: CAWSPTQETQYF. Here the CDR3 DNA reads TGTGCCTGGAGTCCGACGCAAGAGACCCAGTACTTC. Filled out from reference TRBV30 and TRBJ2-5, the complete variable domain reads SQTIHQWPATLVQPVGSPLSLECTVEGTSNPNLYWYRQAAGRGLQLLFYSVGIGQISSEVPQNLSASRPQDRQFILSSKKLLLSDSGFYLCAWSPTQETQYFGPGTRLLVL.

This clonotype was counted between two and nine times. The chain is built from TRBV9 and TRBJ2-3, with D possibly called TRBD1 or TRBD2 (5 bases each). The CDR3 is 13 amino acids. Trimming left V 2 bases short and J 6 bases short, with 10 bases between. From germline, CDR1 is SGDLS and CDR2 YYNGEE. The chain's CDR3 is CASSVQGTDTQYF. CDR3 coding DNA: TGTGCCAGCAGCGTCCAAGGGACGGATACGCAGTATTTT.

J is TRBJ2-6 and V is TRBV10-3; 11 bases agree with TRBD1. Germline V gene lookup returns CDR1 ENHRY and CDR2 SYGVKD. This CDR3 contains 20 residues. Trimming at V came to 2 bases and at J to 2 bases, leaving 11 bases not matched to a gene. CDR3 DNA sequence: TGTGCCATCAGTGAGCCCGGACAGGGGGCACCTTTGGCTGGGGCCAACGTCCTGACTTTC. Residues: CAISEPGQGAPLAGANVLTF.

This chain uses TRBV20-1 with TRBJ2-5; TRBD2 might be the D (5 bases). The germline V and J ends were trimmed by 3 bases and 2 bases, with 10 bases remaining between them. From germline, CDR1 is DFQATT and CDR2 SNEGSKA (reference sequence). CDR3 size: 13 residues. CDR3 DNA sequence: TGCAGTGCTAGCGACGGGGAACAAGAGACCCAGTACTTC. Encoded protein: CSASDGEQETQYF.

The CDR3 region has the DNA TGCAGTGCGGACTCGGGACGAGCCTACAATGAGCAGTTCTTC. This codes for CSADSGRAYNEQFF. The chain uses TRBV20-1 and TRBJ2-1, with D perhaps being TRBD1 or TRBD2 (5 bases each). This CDR3 is built from 14 residues. Germline V gene sequence: CDR1 DFQATT, CDR2 SNEGSKA (reference sequence). The ends were cut back, 6 bases at V and 2 bases at J, with 14 bases in the middle.

The V gene is TRBV19, the J gene TRBJ2-2, with TRBD1 matching over 11 bases. This CDR3 region has 15 residues. The germline V gene has CDR1 LNHDA and CDR2 SQIVND (reference sequence). V was clipped by 6 bases and J by 5 bases; unmatched bases: 5. The CDR3 nucleotides are TGTGCCAGTAGCGATGGGACAGGGGGGACCGGGGAGCTGTTTTTT. Translated: CASSDGTGGTGELFF.

The chain combines TRBV13 with TRBJ2-1; the D gene is possibly TRBD2 (6 bases). This CDR3 spans 15 amino acids. Trimming cost V 6 bases and J 2 bases, with 14 bases left between them. CDR1 and CDR2 from the germline V gene are PRHDT and FYEKMQ (reference sequence). The CDR3 sequence: CASRELAVTYNEQFF. The CDR3 nucleotides read TGTGCCAGCAGAGAGTTAGCGGTTACCTACAATGAGCAGTTCTTC.

The V call is TRBV28, the J call TRBJ2-7, with D possibly matching TRBD2 (5 bases). CDR1 and CDR2 from the germline V gene are MDHEN and SYDVKM. The length of the CDR3 is 13 residues. Trimming took off 4 bases at V and 7 bases at J, with 14 bases between the two ends. The CDR3 DNA is TGTGCCAGCAGTTGGGCGGGCCCTCGGGAGCAGTACTTC. Translation: CASSWAGPREQYF.

V gene TRBV6-5 combines with J gene TRBJ1-1; TRBD1 is a possible D gene (5 bases). Per the germline V gene, CDR1 is MNHEY and CDR2 is SVGAGI. This CDR3 has 17 residues. V was pared by 3 bases and J by 4 bases, with 21 bases between. CDR3 amino acids: CASSYFRGATSVTEAFF. The CDR3 DNA sequence: TGTGCCAGCAGTTATTTTAGAGGGGCCACATCCGTCACTGAAGCTTTCTTT.

This chain uses TRBV20-1 with TRBJ1-1, with 8 bases that match TRBD1. With 3 bases clipped from V and 7 bases from J, the junction kept 4 bases outside the gene matches. The CDR3 has 12 amino acids. Per germline, CDR1 DFQATT and CDR2 SNEGSKA (reference sequence). The CDR3 bases are TGCAGTGCTAGTCCCGGACAGGGTGAAGCTTTCTTT. It encodes CSASPGQGEAFF.

The count of this clonotype is one. The chain combines TRBV28 with TRBJ2-7, with a possible D match to TRBD1 (5 bases). Germline values: CDR1 MDHEN, CDR2 SYDVKM. With 4 bases removed from V and 0 bases from J, the gap between germline ends came to 7 bases. The CDR3 runs to 13 residues. CDR3 sequence reads: CASSYRSSYEQYF. The CDR3, as DNA: TGTGCCAGCAGTTACAGGAGCTCCTACGAGCAGTACTTC.

This chain joins TRBV20-1 and TRBJ2-3; 8 positions match TRBD2. The germline CDR1 and CDR2 sequences are DFQATT and SNEGSKA (reference sequence). This CDR3 contains 12 residues. The V segment lost 1 base and the J segment 6 bases; nucleotides outside the gene matches: 0. Here the CDR3 DNA reads TGCAGTGCTAGAGCGGGAGGGGATACGCAGTATTTT. As protein: CSARAGGDTQYF.

This clonotype was found once. The rearrangement links TRBV28 to TRBJ2-1; 7 bases line up with TRBD1. This CDR3 contains 17 residues. CDR1 and CDR2 (germline): MDHEN, SYDVKM. With V trimmed by 4 bases and J by 0 bases, 9 bases remained unmatched. The CDR3: CASSSPQGVSSYNEQFF. In nucleotides, the CDR3 is TGTGCCAGCAGTTCCCCGCAGGGGGTAAGCTCCTACAATGAGCAGTTCTTC.

The chain joins TRBV11-2 to TRBJ2-2, with D hard to call. V lost 0 bases and J lost 2, with 7 bases in between. This CDR3 is 15 amino acids long. CDR1 and CDR2 (germline): SGHAT, FQNNGV. Here the CDR3 reads CASSLDGYNTGELFF. The CDR3 nucleotides are TGTGCCAGCAGCTTAGATGGGTACAACACCGGGGAGCTGTTTTTT.

CDR3 in amino acids: CSVMGVGTSGSYEQYF. The CDR3, as DNA: TGCAGCGTGATGGGTGTTGGGACTAGCGGGAGTTACGAGCAGTACTTC. The genes are TRBV29-1 and TRBJ2-7; 14 nucleotides align to TRBD2. The CDR3 extends over 16 amino acids. After removal of 6 bases from V and 4 bases from J, the junction contained 11 bases not matched to a gene. Per the germline V gene, CDR1 is SQVTM and CDR2 is ANQGSEA.

V gene TRBV29-1 combines with J gene TRBJ2-7; the D gene is possibly TRBD1 (5 bases). V was cut by 0 bases and J by 6 bases, with 24 bases left in between. The germline V gene encodes CDR1 SQVTM and CDR2 ANQGSEA. This CDR3 contains 17 residues. This CDR3 reads CSVEDSFPTGTTGEQYF. In nucleotides, the CDR3 is TGCAGCGTTGAAGACTCCTTTCCCACAGGTACAACGGGCGAGCAGTACTTC.

J is TRBJ2-3 and V is TRBV5-1, with TRBD2 as a possible D gene (6 bases). The germline V gene encodes CDR1 SGHRS and CDR2 YFSETQ. V was clipped by 0 bases and J by 2 bases, with 7 bases between them. The CDR3 spans 14 residues. The CDR3 spells CASSLAGLTDTQYF. The CDR3 DNA reads TGCGCCAGCAGCTTGGCGGGACTCACAGATACGCAGTATTTT. The entire variable domain, with the rest obtained from reference TRBV5-1 and TRBJ2-3, is as follows: KAGVTQTPRYLIKTRGQQVTLSCSPISGHRSVSWYQQTPGQGLQFLFEYFSETQRNKGNFPGRFSGRQFSNSRSEMNVSTLELGDSALYLCASSLAGLTDTQYFGPGTRLTVL.

The chain carries TRBV19 and TRBJ1-3; D not certain. V shed 3 bases and J shed 3 bases, with 0 bases lying between them. Germline lookup yields CDR1 LNHDA and CDR2 SQIVND (reference sequence). This CDR3 contains 11 residues. The CDR3 loop is CASSIGNTIYF. The DNA of the CDR3 is TGTGCCAGTAGTATTGGAAACACCATATATTTT.

The rearrangement uses TRBV4-2 and TRBJ2-5; D unresolved. The CDR3 consists of 14 residues. Germline V lookup: CDR1 LGHNA, CDR2 YNFKEQ. V gave up 0 bases and J gave up 5 bases, with 10 bases separating them. CDR3 coding DNA: TGTGCCAGCAGCCAAGATCCGGTATGGGAGACCCAGTACTTC. This gives the protein CASSQDPVWETQYF.